Following are 27 T cell receptor beta chains from one sample sequenced in a study of T cell responses to AZD1222 COVID-19 vaccine. Using immunoSEQ multiplex PCR, the repertoire was profiled, and TCRdb retains in-frame clones only, with some absent. The table records about 150,000 clones, around 89% of them present only once. The material was peripheral blood, obtained on day 0 of MenACWY control vaccination. Receptors originate from an adult in good health.

This rearrangement joins TRBV29-1 to TRBJ2-5, with 8 bases matching TRBD1. Germline CDR1 SQVTM, CDR2 ANQGSEA. Trimming at V came to 6 bases and at J to 4 bases, leaving 4 bases not matched to a gene. This CDR3 comprises 12 residues. In nucleotides, the CDR3 is TGCAGCGTGGACAGGGTCCGAGAGACCCAGTACTTC. Translating gives CSVDRVRETQYF. Full variable domain (outside the CDR3, taken from reference TRBV29-1 and TRBJ2-5): SAVISQKPSRDICQRGTSLTIQCQVDSQVTMMFWYRQQPGQSLTLIATANQGSEATYESGFVIDKFPISRPNLTFSTLTVSNMSPEDSSIYLCSVDRVRETQYFGPGTRLLVL.

The chain couples TRBV30 to TRBJ1-5, with D perhaps matching TRBD1 (5 bases). The ends were cut back, 2 bases at V and 7 bases at J, with 12 bases in the middle. In germline, CDR1 is GTSNPN, CDR2 SVGIG (reference sequence). The CDR3 is made up of 13 amino acids. The CDR3 loop reads CAWSQDTRQPQHF. CDR3 in DNA: TGTGCCTGGAGTCAGGACACCCGGCAGCCCCAGCATTTT.

The chain employs TRBV6-5 and TRBJ2-1; 14 nucleotides line up with TRBD2. The trim removed 6 bases at V and 9 bases at J, leaving 7 bases unmatched. The germline CDR1 and CDR2 sequences are MNHEY and SVGAGI. The CDR3 consists of 15 residues. The CDR3 DNA is TGTGCCAGCAGCAAGCCGGGACTAGCGGGAGTTGAGCAGTTCTTC. This sequence encodes CASSKPGLAGVEQFF.

The rearrangement links TRBV3-1 (or the pseudogene TRBV3-2) to TRBJ1-3; D is uncertain. This CDR3 is built from 13 residues. Deletions cut 5 bases from V and 2 bases from J, with 7 bases between. Germline V gene lookup returns CDR1 LGHDT and CDR2 YNNKEL (reference sequence). The CDR3 nucleotides read TGTGCCAGCAGCGCGTCCACTGGAAACACCATATATTTT. Encoded protein: CASSASTGNTIYF.

The chain joins TRBV4-3 to TRBJ2-7, with 10 bases identical to TRBD1. The trim removed 0 bases at V and 1 base at J, leaving 9 bases unmatched. The germline gives CDR1 LGHNA, CDR2 YSLEER. The CDR3 contains 18 residues. The CDR3 nucleotides are TGCGCCAGCAGCCAAGAAGTCGTGGGGACAGGGGATTCCTACGAGCAGTACTTC. It yields the protein CASSQEVVGTGDSYEQYF.

The chain recombines TRBV4-3 with TRBJ1-1; D is undetermined. The germline CDR1 and CDR2 sequences are LGHNA and YSLEER. The CDR3 totals 13 residues. The V and J ends lost 3 bases and 5 bases respectively, with 10 bases between them. The CDR3 DNA follows: TGCGCCAGCAGCCACTCTCGGGGTACTGAAGCTTTCTTT. Translation gives CASSHSRGTEAFF.

The chain recombines TRBV5-1 with TRBJ1-1; 11 bases match TRBD1. V lost 4 bases, J lost 1 base, and 3 bases stayed unmatched. This CDR3 is 15 amino acids long. In germline, CDR1 is SGHRS, CDR2 YFSETQ. The CDR3 loop is CASSRGTGGNTEAFF. The CDR3 nucleotides read TGCGCCAGCAGCCGAGGGACAGGGGGGAACACTGAAGCTTTCTTT.

The chain carries TRBV7-6 and TRBJ2-2, with 12 bases matching TRBD2. The V and J ends lost 5 bases and 4 bases, in that order; junction bases with no gene match: 11. The germline V gene encodes CDR1 SGHVS and CDR2 FNYEAQ. The length of the CDR3 is 18 residues. CDR3 bases: TGTGCCAGCAGCCGACAGATGACTAGCGGGAGTCTCACCGGGGAGCTGTTTTTT. Residues: CASSRQMTSGSLTGELFF.

The rearrangement joins TRBV9 to TRBJ2-3, with D perhaps given as TRBD1 or TRBD2 (5 bases each). Trimming pared 3 bases from V and 0 bases from J, leaving 14 bases between. The CDR3 has 16 amino acids. CDR1 is SGDLS and CDR2 is YYNGEE in the germline V gene. CDR3 nucleotides: TGTGCCAGCAGCGCCCGGGACGCCCCTAGCACAGATACGCAGTATTTT. Protein product: CASSARDAPSTDTQYF.

The rearrangement links TRBV6-1 to TRBJ1-2; no reliable D call. The germline CDR1 and CDR2 sequences are MNHNS and SASEGT. Trimming removed 5 bases at V and 10 bases at J, with 20 bases between. CDR3 length: 14 amino acids. CDR3 amino acids: CASSSRTARMAYTF. Here the CDR3 DNA reads TGTGCCAGCAGTTCTCGGACGGCCCGTATGGCCTACACCTTC.

This clone was picked up a small number of times. CDR3 in DNA: TGTGCCAGCAGCGGACAGGGACTGTTGGGGACTGAAGCTTTCTTT. Translated: CASSGQGLLGTEAFF. The chain carries TRBV28 and TRBJ1-1; TRBD1 agrees at 8 bases. The V gene end was trimmed by 6 bases and the J gene end by 5 bases; junction bases not matched to a gene: 11. From germline, CDR1 is MDHEN and CDR2 SYDVKM. The CDR3 totals 15 residues.

Here the CDR3 reads CASSVGDYGYTF. The CDR3 region has the DNA TGTGCCAGCAGCGTAGGGGACTATGGCTACACCTTC. This chain connects TRBV28 to TRBJ1-2; the D gene is possibly TRBD1 (5 bases). V was clipped by 6 bases and J by 3 bases, with 8 bases between them. Germline V lookup: CDR1 MDHEN, CDR2 SYDVKM. CDR3 size: 12 residues.

This clone was observed once. The chain carries TRBV2 and TRBJ2-5; TRBD2 matches 9 bases. CDR3 length: 16 residues. V shed 2 bases and J 13 bases; nucleotides not matched to a gene: 17. Germline V gene data show CDR1 as SNHLY and CDR2 as FYNNEI. The CDR3 is CASSENVGLAGPATYF. DNA for the CDR3: TGTGCCAGCAGTGAAAATGTAGGGCTAGCGGGGCCCGCCACGTACTTC.

The J gene is TRBJ2-3, the V gene TRBV5-1; 13 nucleotides match TRBD2. The CDR3 contains 15 residues. With V trimmed by 4 bases and J by 6 bases, 5 bases remained unmatched. Germline CDR1 and CDR2: SGHRS and YFSETQ. This CDR3 reads CASSQGLAGRDTQYF. The CDR3 nucleotides read TGCGCCAGCAGCCAGGGACTAGCGGGACGGGATACGCAGTATTTT.

This sequence joins TRBV5-6 and TRBJ1-1; the match to TRBD1 covers 9 bases. This CDR3 has 15 amino acids. V was pared by 6 bases and J by 6 bases, with 12 bases of the junction left unmatched. Per the germline V gene, CDR1 is SGHDT and CDR2 is YYEEEE. The CDR3 loop reads CASIFGLGQGAEAFF. In DNA form, the CDR3 reads TGTGCCAGCATCTTCGGGTTGGGACAGGGCGCTGAAGCTTTCTTT.

J is TRBJ2-5 and V is TRBV19, with 7 bases matching TRBD2. CDR1 LNHDA and CDR2 SQIVND come from the germline V gene (reference sequence). This CDR3 region has 14 residues. V lost 3 bases, J lost 5 bases, and 6 bases stayed unmatched. In nucleotides, the CDR3 is TGTGCCAGTAGTATTCACGGGGGAGGGGAGACCCAGTACTTC. As protein: CASSIHGGGETQYF.

The chain has TRBV19 and TRBJ1-6, with TRBD1 as a possible D gene (5 bases). Germline lookup yields CDR1 LNHDA and CDR2 SQIVND (reference sequence). Trimming cost V 7 bases and J 2 bases, with 9 bases left between them. This CDR3 region has 14 residues. This chain's CDR3 is CASMATAYNSPLHF. DNA for the CDR3: TGTGCCAGTATGGCGACAGCCTATAATTCACCCCTCCACTTT.

This clone has a single count. The J gene is TRBJ1-5, the V gene TRBV6-5; the D gene is possibly TRBD1 (6 bases). From germline, CDR1 is MNHEY and CDR2 SVGAGI. CDR3 length: 13 residues. Trimming removed 6 bases from V and 7 bases from J, with 13 bases in between. The CDR3 protein is CASRQQGRQPQHF. CDR3 DNA sequence: TGTGCCAGCAGGCAACAGGGCCGGCAGCCCCAGCATTTT.

The chain carries TRBV19 and TRBJ2-4; unclear D gene. Looked up from germline, CDR1 is LNHDA and CDR2 is SQIVND (reference sequence). V lost 6 bases, J lost 0 bases, and 9 bases lay in between. The CDR3 consists of 14 residues. This chain's CDR3 is CASSDGSAKNIQYF. As DNA, the CDR3 is TGTGCCAGTAGCGACGGGTCAGCCAAAAACATTCAGTACTTC.

The chain links TRBV6-6 to TRBJ1-4; 9 nucleotides agree with TRBD1. The CDR3 totals 15 residues. J was trimmed by 7 bases and V by 1 base; bases with no gene match: 4. CDR1 is MNHNY and CDR2 is SVGAGI in the germline V gene (reference sequence). The CDR3 region is CASSYLTGGSEKLFF. In DNA form, the CDR3 reads TGTGCCAGCAGTTACTTGACAGGGGGAAGTGAAAAACTGTTTTTT.

Here the CDR3 DNA reads TGTGCCAGCTGGGGGAGAGGGGGCAATCAGCCCCAGCATTTT. It specifies CASWGRGGNQPQHF. J is TRBJ1-5 and V is TRBV27; D is perhaps TRBD1 (5 bases). The CDR3 length is 14 residues. V was trimmed by 8 bases and J by 2 bases, leaving 13 bases between them. Germline CDR1 MNHEY, CDR2 SMNVEV (reference sequence).

The V and J genes are TRBV11-3 and TRBJ1-3; D call uncertain. V shed 5 bases and J shed 0 bases, with 8 bases lying between them. Germline V gene data show CDR1 as SGHNT and CDR2 as YENEEA. The CDR3 has 14 residues. This CDR3 is CASSARDSGNTIYF. DNA for the CDR3: TGTGCCAGCAGCGCCAGAGACTCTGGAAACACCATATATTTT.

This rearrangement joins TRBV29-1 to TRBJ1-1; D ambiguous. Germline V lookup: CDR1 SQVTM, CDR2 ANQGSEA. The CDR3 loop spans 14 amino acids. V was trimmed by 8 bases and J by 1 base, leaving 17 bases between them. CDR3 DNA: TGCAGCTTCATTCCCTACACAACGAACACTGAAGCTTTCTTT. It is translated as CSFIPYTTNTEAFF.

The chain recombines TRBV19 with TRBJ1-4; TRBD1 is a possible D gene (6 bases). The germline V gene has CDR1 LNHDA and CDR2 SQIVND (reference sequence). V lost 6 bases and J 3 bases, leaving 11 bases between the germline ends. The length of the CDR3 is 14 residues. The CDR3 nucleotides are TGTGCCAGTAGGTCGACAGGTCCTAATGAAAAACTGTTTTTT. It translates to CASRSTGPNEKLFF.

The genes are TRBV30 and TRBJ1-5; TRBD1 might be the D (6 bases). CDR3 length: 15 amino acids. With 2 bases removed from V and 7 bases from J, the gap between germline ends came to 18 bases. CDR1 is GTSNPN and CDR2 is SVGIG in the germline V gene (reference sequence). The CDR3 sequence: CAWSRPSGGQQPQHF. DNA for the CDR3: TGTGCCTGGAGTAGACCCTCCGGGGGCCAACAGCCCCAGCATTTT.

This CDR3 reads CSVPGTGGHHGFYGYTF. In DNA form, the CDR3 reads TGCAGCGTTCCAGGGACAGGGGGCCATCACGGCTTCTATGGCTACACCTTC. The chain has TRBV29-1 and TRBJ1-2; TRBD1 matches 12 bases. Germline CDR1 and CDR2: SQVTM and ANQGSEA. After removal of 5 bases from V and 4 bases from J, the junction contained 14 bases not matched to a gene. This CDR3 spans 17 amino acids.

The rearrangement uses TRBV7-9 and TRBJ2-7; 9 positions match TRBD1. V shed 1 base and J 0 bases; nucleotides not matched to a gene: 1. Germline V gene lookup returns CDR1 SEHNR and CDR2 FQNEAQ (reference sequence). This CDR3 contains 15 residues. CDR3: CASSLGTGVSYEQYF. The CDR3 bases are TGTGCCAGCAGCTTAGGGACAGGGGTCTCCTACGAGCAGTACTTC.